This T cell receptor (beta chain) was sequenced for a study of response to subunit inactivated influenza vaccine. From the RT-PCR reads, TCRdb called clonotypes with MiXCR, one entry per CDR3 protein. The data contain 400,000 to 650,000 distinct CDR3 sequences, approximately 7.7% of them singletons. V lost 5 bases to trimming and J lost 6 bases; unmatched junction nucleotides: 11. Germline V CDR1 and CDR2: ENHRY, SYGVKD. CDR3 length: 15 amino acids. This clonotype was seen at least ten times. The rearrangement joins TRBV10-3 to TRBJ1-1, with TRBD1 identical over 8 bases. The receptor was isolated from a man between 50 and 75 years old who received an inactivated influenza vaccine. This material consisted of PBMCs from blood, taken 23 months after vaccination. CDR3 sequence: CAISITGTGLSEAFF. CDR3 in DNA: TGTGCCATCAGTATCACCGGGACAGGTCTCTCTGAAGCTTTCTTT.